Included here is one T cell receptor beta chain sequence, with context. The antigen is undetermined. Researchers ran the PCR with 60 Vbeta and 13 Jbeta primers. Produced via immunoSEQ multiplex PCR; TCRdb's table is partial and in-frame only. The sample includes about 240,000 clones, about 86% of them seen just once. These data originate in a study of cytomegalovirus exposure and HLA in healthy donors. Study context: Most genotyped donors, 65% to 85% of about 430, had Caucasian-associated genetic ancestry.

Points from the study as a whole: A later analysis showed HLA-associated TCR beta chains outstripping equally common others in clonal expansion.

Unmatched junction bases numbered 3, after V lost 6 bases and J lost 5 bases. The CDR3 contains 13 residues. From germline, CDR1 is ENHRY and CDR2 SYGVKD. Sequences were obtained from PBMCs. The sequence derives from a woman aged 60-75 years in good health and CMV-seropositive. This rearrangement joins TRBV10-3 to TRBJ1-5, with 8 bases fitting TRBD1. DNA for the CDR3: TGTGCCATCAGACCGGACAGGGATCAGCCCCAGCATTTT. The encoded protein is CAIRPDRDQPQHF.